What follows describes a single T cell receptor beta chain. Sorting of unstimulated PBMCs yielded separate CD3+CD4+ and CD3+CD8+ fractions. Repertoires were generated with immunoSEQ multiplex PCR, while TCRdb's copy carries only in-frame clones and drops some. The data show around 43,000 clones, approximately 86% seen once. The data derive from a study of T cell clones after liver transplantation. CDR1 MNHEY and CDR2 SVGAGI come from the germline V gene. V was shortened by 2 bases and J by 5 bases, with 18 bases between the two germline ends. The length of the CDR3 is 16 residues. The chain is built from TRBV6-5 and TRBJ1-1; a possible D gene is TRBD1 (6 bases). The specimen comprised CD4+ T cells from blood, sampled 24 months after liver transplant. The receptor was isolated from a human patient who received a liver transplant. The graft donor may account for some of the T cells. CDR3 bases: TGTGCCAGCAGTTACATCGGGGGGCGCTTGGAGACTGAAGCTTTCTTT. This codes for CASSYIGGRLETEAFF.